This section outlines one TCR beta chain sequence together with its context. No cognate antigen has been identified for it. Per-nucleotide qualities are absent, and no much larger clonotype sits a single base away. The data derive from a study of control samples from healthy donors and cancer patients (dated by TCRdb to the early 2020s). The germline V gene sets CDR1 to SGHTA and CDR2 to FQGNSA. V is pared back by 5 bases and J by 6 bases, with 17 bases lying between the germline termini. Counted from cysteine to phenylalanine, this CDR3 has 15 amino acids. CDR3 DNA is the only sequence kept; it has 45 bases, read in frame from the first base. Libraries were prepared through the immunoSEQ multiplex PCR assay. TCRdb carries this immuneACCESS record with in-frame sequences only. Its versions omit some clonotypes, under half of them owing to an unresolved V gene in the studies checked, with the rest unexplained. The sample includes 130,000 or so clones, with 70% to 90% observed a single time. Of the sample, about 3.2% is held by the ten largest clones.

The TCR originated in a man aged 50 or older in good health. Rearrangement joined TRBV7-2 to TRBJ1-5, with a weak D call of TRBD1 (6 bases match). Material: blood. CDR3 loop: CASSGGLGDTQPQHF. The nucleotide sequence reads as follows: TGTGCCAGCAGCGGGGGGCTGGGGGATACTCAGCCCCAGCATTTT.